These T cell receptor beta chains were read from a single sample in a study of PD-1 blockade in classical Hodgkin lymphoma. Sequencing was performed with immunoSEQ multiplex PCR; in TCRdb, only in-frame clones are kept and a portion is missing. The repertoire consists of tens of thousands of clones, with 70% to 90% occurring once and the leading ten covering roughly 8.7%. The source material was peripheral blood mononuclear cells (PBMCs), sampled before the fourth cycle of nivolumab. The receptors shown here come from a human donor with classical Hodgkin lymphoma. Each CDR3 is given with its conserved first and last residue. D genes are given only for firm matches. Size is omitted from some rows. Given values are once, few, many or a class for expanded clones.

clone_size	v_call	j_call	d_call	cdr3_aa	cdr3_nt
few	TRBV20-1	TRBJ1-2	NA	CSAAQLDGYTF	TGCAGTGCTGCCCAGCTAGATGGCTACACCTTC
NA	TRBV28	TRBJ1-1	NA	CASSLPPGNTEAFF	TGTGCCAGCAGTTTGCCCCCGGGTAACACTGAAGCTTTCTTT
NA	TRBV6-5	TRBJ2-2	NA	CASSYWRGNTGELFF	TGTGCCAGCAGTTACTGGCGGGGGAACACCGGGGAGCTGTTTTTT
NA	TRBV5-1	TRBJ2-2	NA	CASSIQGVGELFF	TGCGCCAGCAGCATACAGGGCGTCGGGGAGCTGTTTTTT
NA	TRBV7-3	TRBJ2-3	TRBD2	CASSLGGRADTQYF	TGTGCCAGCAGCTTAGGAGGGAGGGCAGATACGCAGTATTTT
NA	TRBV7-9	TRBJ2-7	NA	CASSLEGLTIYEQYF	TGTGCCAGCAGCTTAGAGGGACTCACGATCTACGAGCAGTACTTC
NA	TRBV4-1	TRBJ1-2	NA	CASSQERSGRDYGYTF	TGCGCCAGCAGCCAAGAGAGATCAGGCAGGGACTATGGCTACACCTTC
NA	TRBV19	TRBJ1-6	NA	CASSLGSGDSPLHF	TGTGCCAGTAGTCTCGGCTCAGGGGATTCACCCCTCCACTTT
NA	TRBV30	TRBJ2-6	NA	CAREPDSGANVLTF	TGTGCCCGGGAACCAGACTCTGGGGCCAACGTCCTGACTTTC
NA	TRBV6-6	TRBJ2-7	NA	CASSLRDYEQYF	TGTGCCAGCAGCCTCAGGGATTACGAGCAGTACTTC
NA	TRBV25-1	TRBJ2-4	NA	CASSDTLAKNIQYF	TGTGCCAGCAGTGACACCCTAGCCAAAAACATTCAGTACTTC
NA	TRBV28	TRBJ1-1	NA	CASSFQGGNTEAFF	TGTGCCAGCAGTTTCCAAGGGGGGAACACTGAAGCTTTCTTT
NA	TRBV1	TRBJ1-3	NA	CTSSHGQYSGNTIYF	TGCACCAGCAGCCATGGACAGTACTCTGGAAACACCATATATTTT
NA	TRBV5-5	TRBJ2-7	TRBD1	CASSLVRGQVYEQYF	TGTGCCAGCAGCTTAGTTAGGGGGCAGGTCTACGAGCAGTACTTC
NA	TRBV28	TRBJ2-1	NA	CASSLSNEQFF	TGTGCCAGCAGCCTATCGAATGAGCAGTTCTTC
NA	TRBV11-2	TRBJ2-1	NA	CASSLVQGSYNEQFF	TGTGCCAGCAGCTTAGTGCAGGGGTCCTACAATGAGCAGTTCTTC
NA	TRBV5-1	TRBJ1-2	NA	CASSLQGGSLHGYTF	TGCGCCAGCAGCTTACAGGGAGGGAGTCTCCATGGCTACACCTTC
once	TRBV6-6	TRBJ2-3	TRBD2	CASRTNSGGGTDTQYF	TGTGCCAGCAGAACAAACAGCGGGGGGGGAACAGATACGCAGTATTTT
NA	TRBV9	TRBJ2-5	NA	CASSVPGSETQYF	TGTGCCAGCAGCGTCCCGGGATCGGAGACCCAGTACTTC
NA	TRBV7-9	TRBJ2-3	NA	CASSPGTDTQYF	TGTGCCAGCAGCCCCGGCACAGATACGCAGTATTTT
NA	TRBV5-1	TRBJ1-2	NA	CASSSEGQIGGGYTF	TGCGCCAGCAGCTCCGAGGGGCAAATCGGGGGAGGCTACACCTTC
NA	TRBV5-1	TRBJ2-3	TRBD2	CASSLGAGAATDTQYF	TGCGCCAGCAGCTTGGGAGCGGGGGCCGCAACAGATACGCAGTATTTT
NA	TRBV5-1	TRBJ2-2	NA	CASSPLQGSGTGELFF	TGCGCCAGCAGCCCATTACAGGGATCGGGCACCGGGGAGCTGTTTTTT
NA	TRBV6-5	TRBJ1-4	NA	CASSITGSNEKLFF	TGTGCCAGCAGCATCACAGGGAGTAATGAAAAACTGTTTTTT
few	TRBV7-9	TRBJ1-2	NA	CASSLRGSYGYTF	TGTGCCAGCAGCTTAAGGGGTAGCTATGGCTACACCTTC
NA	TRBV4-1	TRBJ1-2	TRBD1	CASSQAGGEISYGYTF	TGCGCCAGCAGCCAAGCAGGGGGGGAGATATCCTATGGCTACACCTTC
few	TRBV6-5	TRBJ2-7	NA	CASRPSGTVAYEQYF	TGTGCCAGCAGGCCGTCCGGGACCGTAGCCTACGAGCAGTACTTC
NA	TRBV5-1	TRBJ2-6	NA	CASRDFNAGANVLTF	TGCGCCAGCAGGGATTTCAACGCTGGGGCCAACGTCCTGACTTTC
NA	TRBV5-1	TRBJ2-1	NA	CASSLEGNYNEQFF	TGCGCCAGCAGCTTGGAAGGGAACTACAATGAGCAGTTCTTC
NA	TRBV5-1	TRBJ2-3	TRBD2	CASSLEGTSSDTQYF	TGCGCCAGCAGCTTGGAGGGGACTAGCTCAGATACGCAGTATTTT
NA	TRBV5-1	TRBJ2-6	NA	CASYREPSGANVLTF	TGCGCCAGTTACAGGGAGCCCTCTGGGGCCAACGTCCTGACTTTC
NA	TRBV6-5	TRBJ1-2	NA	CASSYPGSYGYTF	TGTGCCAGCAGTTACCCGGGCTCATATGGCTACACCTTC
NA	TRBV5-1	TRBJ1-1	NA	CASSWGVQRQEWTEAFF	TGCGCCAGCAGCTGGGGGGTGCAGCGCCAGGAGTGGACTGAAGCTTTCTTT
once	TRBV9	TRBJ2-7	TRBD2	CASSVRERGYEQYF	TGTGCCAGCAGCGTGAGGGAGCGGGGCTACGAGCAGTACTTC
NA	TRBV30	TRBJ2-7	NA	CAWRGIRGAHEQYF	TGTGCCTGGAGGGGAATAAGGGGGGCCCACGAGCAGTACTTC
NA	TRBV28	TRBJ2-4	NA	CASSLPDAPAKNIQYF	TGTGCCAGCAGTTTACCCGACGCGCCTGCTAAAAACATTCAGTACTTC
once	TRBV6-5	TRBJ2-6	NA	CASSYQGSGANVLTF	TGTGCCAGCAGTTACCAGGGCTCTGGGGCCAACGTCCTGACTTTC
NA	TRBV5-1	TRBJ2-5	TRBD1	CASSAPGWDRGLRETQYF	TGCGCCAGCAGCGCGCCCGGGTGGGACAGGGGGCTGAGGGAGACCCAGTACTTC
NA	TRBV5-1	TRBJ2-2	NA	CASSLATMATGELFF	TGCGCCAGCAGCTTGGCCACTATGGCCACCGGGGAGCTGTTTTTT
NA	TRBV7-2	TRBJ2-7	NA	CASSFSGTPSYEQYF	TGTGCCAGCAGCTTCTCCGGGACACCCTCATACGAGCAGTACTTC
NA	TRBV5-1	TRBJ1-4	NA	CASSLTGGVGEKLFF	TGCGCCAGCAGCTTGACCGGGGGGGTCGGAGAAAAACTGTTTTTT
NA	TRBV4-1	TRBJ1-1	TRBD1	CASSHWDSPEAFF	TGCGCCAGCAGCCATTGGGACAGCCCGGAAGCTTTCTTT
NA	TRBV7-9	TRBJ1-1	NA	CASSFGSGEAFF	TGTGCCAGCAGCTTTGGGTCGGGAGAGGCTTTCTTT
NA	TRBV11-2	TRBJ2-5	TRBD2	CASSRGQLGTRDETQYF	TGTGCCAGCAGCCGGGGACAACTTGGGACTAGAGACGAGACCCAGTACTTC
NA	TRBV19	TRBJ2-2	TRBD2	CASSPGLAGTGELFF	TGTGCCAGTAGTCCTGGACTAGCTGGCACCGGGGAGCTGTTTTTT
NA	TRBV5-1	TRBJ2-1	NA	CASSGGDGANEQFF	TGCGCCAGCAGCGGGGGAGACGGGGCTAATGAGCAGTTCTTC
NA	TRBV28	TRBJ2-3	NA	CASSLPRGADTQYF	TGTGCCAGCAGTTTGCCCAGGGGAGCAGATACGCAGTATTTT
NA	TRBV6-6	TRBJ1-3	NA	CASSYGNTIYF	TGTGCCAGCAGTTACGGAAACACCATATATTTT
NA	TRBV4-1	TRBJ1-1	NA	CASSLRDVTEAFF	TGCGCCAGCAGCCTCAGGGATGTCACTGAAGCTTTCTTT
NA	TRBV12-5	TRBJ1-6	NA	CASGLLGGRLNSPLHF	TGTGCTAGTGGTTTGCTGGGGGGCCGTCTTAATTCACCCCTCCACTTT
NA	TRBV5-1	TRBJ1-2	NA	CASSAGGLGTLGGYTF	TGCGCCAGCAGCGCCGGTGGGTTGGGGACCCTTGGTGGCTACACCTTC